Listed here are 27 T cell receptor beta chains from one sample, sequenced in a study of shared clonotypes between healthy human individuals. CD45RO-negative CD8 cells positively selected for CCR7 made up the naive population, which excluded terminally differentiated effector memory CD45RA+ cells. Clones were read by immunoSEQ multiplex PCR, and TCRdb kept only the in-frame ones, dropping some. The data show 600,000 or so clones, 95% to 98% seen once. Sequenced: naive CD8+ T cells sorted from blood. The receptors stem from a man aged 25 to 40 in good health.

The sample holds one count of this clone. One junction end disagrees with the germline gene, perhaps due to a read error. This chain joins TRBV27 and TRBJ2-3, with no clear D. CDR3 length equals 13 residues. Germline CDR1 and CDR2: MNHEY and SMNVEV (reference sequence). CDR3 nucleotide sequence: TGTGCCAACAGTTCAACGGCCTCGAGGACGCAGTATTTT. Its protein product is CANSSTASRTQYF.

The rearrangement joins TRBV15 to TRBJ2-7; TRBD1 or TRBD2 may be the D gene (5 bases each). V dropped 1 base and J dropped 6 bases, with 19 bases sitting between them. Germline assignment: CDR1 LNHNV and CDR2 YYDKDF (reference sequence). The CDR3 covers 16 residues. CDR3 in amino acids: CATSRATTGVRGEQYF. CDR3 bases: TGTGCCACCAGCAGAGCAACCACAGGCGTCCGGGGCGAGCAGTACTTC.

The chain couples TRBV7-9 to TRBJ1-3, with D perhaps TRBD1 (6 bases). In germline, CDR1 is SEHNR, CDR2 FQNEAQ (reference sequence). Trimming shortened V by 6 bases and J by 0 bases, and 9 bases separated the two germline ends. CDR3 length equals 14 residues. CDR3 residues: CASRQDSSGNTIYF. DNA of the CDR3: TGTGCCAGCAGACAGGACAGCTCTGGAAACACCATATATTTT.

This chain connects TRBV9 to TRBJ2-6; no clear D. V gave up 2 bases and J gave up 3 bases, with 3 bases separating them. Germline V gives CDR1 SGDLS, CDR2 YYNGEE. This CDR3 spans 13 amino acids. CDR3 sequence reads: CASSVVGANVLTF. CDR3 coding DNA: TGTGCCAGCAGCGTTGTTGGGGCCAACGTCCTGACTTTC.

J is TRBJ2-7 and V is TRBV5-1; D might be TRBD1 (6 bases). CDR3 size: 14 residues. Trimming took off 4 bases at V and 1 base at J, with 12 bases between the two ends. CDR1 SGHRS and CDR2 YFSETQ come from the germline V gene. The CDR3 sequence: CASSSIRGSYEQYF. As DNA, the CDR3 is TGCGCCAGCAGCAGTATCAGGGGTTCCTACGAGCAGTACTTC.

The chain's CDR3 is CASSLWSRLPSYEQYF. CDR3 sequence (DNA): TGTGCCAGCAGTTTATGGTCCAGGCTACCCTCCTACGAGCAGTACTTC. The chain couples TRBV6-5 to TRBJ2-7; D gene unclear. The CDR3 sequence is 16 residues long. Trimming cost V 4 bases and J 0 bases, with 16 bases left between them. Germline V CDR1 and CDR2: MNHEY, SVGAGI.

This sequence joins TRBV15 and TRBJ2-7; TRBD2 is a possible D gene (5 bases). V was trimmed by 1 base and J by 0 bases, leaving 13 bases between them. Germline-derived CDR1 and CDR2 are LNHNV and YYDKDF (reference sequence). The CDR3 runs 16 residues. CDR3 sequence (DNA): TGTGCCACCAGCAGAGGGGTCGGGGATAGCTCCTACGAGCAGTACTTC. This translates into CATSRGVGDSSYEQYF.

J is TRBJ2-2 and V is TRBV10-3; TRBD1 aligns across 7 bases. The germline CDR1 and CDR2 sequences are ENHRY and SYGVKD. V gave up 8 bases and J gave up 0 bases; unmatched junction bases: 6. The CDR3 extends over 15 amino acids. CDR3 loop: CAIAGTDANTGELFF. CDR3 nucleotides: TGTGCCATCGCCGGGACAGACGCGAACACCGGGGAGCTGTTTTTT.

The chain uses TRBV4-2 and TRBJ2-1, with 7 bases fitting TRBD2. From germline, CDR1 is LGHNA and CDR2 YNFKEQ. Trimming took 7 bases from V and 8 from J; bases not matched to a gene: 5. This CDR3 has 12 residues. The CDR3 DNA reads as TGTGCCAGCATAGGGGCGGGAGATGAGCAGTTCTTC. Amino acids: CASIGAGDEQFF.

In DNA, the CDR3 is TGTGCCAGCAGCTCAAACGACAGGGATTGGGAAAAACTGTTTTTT. Translating gives CASSSNDRDWEKLFF. The chain combines TRBV7-9 with TRBJ1-4; 7 nucleotides match TRBD1. The V gene's germline CDR1 is SEHNR and CDR2 FQNEAQ (reference sequence). After removal of 4 bases from V and 8 bases from J, the junction contained 10 bases not matched to a gene. The CDR3 is made up of 15 amino acids.

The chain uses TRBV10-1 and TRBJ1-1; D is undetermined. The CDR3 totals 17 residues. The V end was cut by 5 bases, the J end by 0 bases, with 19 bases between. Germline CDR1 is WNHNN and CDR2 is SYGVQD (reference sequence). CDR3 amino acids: CASSHKRGGNMNTEAFF. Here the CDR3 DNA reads TGCGCCAGCAGTCATAAGAGAGGTGGGAATATGAACACTGAAGCTTTCTTT.

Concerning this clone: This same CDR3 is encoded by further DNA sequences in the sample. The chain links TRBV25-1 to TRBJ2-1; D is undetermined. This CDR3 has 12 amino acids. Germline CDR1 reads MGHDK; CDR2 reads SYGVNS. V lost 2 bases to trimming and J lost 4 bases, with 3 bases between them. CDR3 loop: CASSERYNEQFF. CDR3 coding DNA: TGTGCCAGCAGTGAAAGATACAATGAGCAGTTCTTC.

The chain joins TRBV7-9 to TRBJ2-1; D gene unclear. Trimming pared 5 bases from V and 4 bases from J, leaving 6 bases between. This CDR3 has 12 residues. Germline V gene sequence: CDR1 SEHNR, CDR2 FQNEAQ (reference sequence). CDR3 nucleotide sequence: TGTGCCAGCAGCCCCCGGTACAATGAGCAGTTCTTC. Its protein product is CASSPRYNEQFF.

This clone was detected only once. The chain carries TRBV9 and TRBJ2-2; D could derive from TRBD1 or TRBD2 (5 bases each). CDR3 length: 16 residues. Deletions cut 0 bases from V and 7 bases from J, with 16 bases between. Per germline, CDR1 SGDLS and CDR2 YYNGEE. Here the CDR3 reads CASSVGVRLRGGELFF. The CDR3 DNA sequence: TGTGCCAGCAGCGTAGGAGTGCGGCTGAGGGGCGGGGAGCTGTTTTTT. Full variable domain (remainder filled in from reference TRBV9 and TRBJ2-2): DSGVTQTPKHLITATGQRVTLRCSPRSGDLSVYWYQQSLDQGLQFLIQYYNGEERAKGNILERFSAQQFPDLHSELNLSSLELGDSALYFCASSVGVRLRGGELFFGEGSRLTVL.

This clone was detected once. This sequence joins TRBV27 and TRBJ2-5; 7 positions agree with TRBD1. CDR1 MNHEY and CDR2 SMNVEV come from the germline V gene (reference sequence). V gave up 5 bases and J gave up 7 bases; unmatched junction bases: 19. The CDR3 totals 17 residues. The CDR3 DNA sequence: TGTGCCAGCAGTCAGGGGACAGCTAGTACCCCCCAGGGGACCCAGTACTTC. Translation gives CASSQGTASTPQGTQYF.

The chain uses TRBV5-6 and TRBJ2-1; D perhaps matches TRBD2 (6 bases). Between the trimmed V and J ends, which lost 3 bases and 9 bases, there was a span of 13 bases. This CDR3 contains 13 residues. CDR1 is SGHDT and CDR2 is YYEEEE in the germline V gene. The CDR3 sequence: CASSSRAGVEQFF. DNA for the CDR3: TGTGCCAGCAGCTCTAGAGCGGGTGTTGAGCAGTTCTTC.

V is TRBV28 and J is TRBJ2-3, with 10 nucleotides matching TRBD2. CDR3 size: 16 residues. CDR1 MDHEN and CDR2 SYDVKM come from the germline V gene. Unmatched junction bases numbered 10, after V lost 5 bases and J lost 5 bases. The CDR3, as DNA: TGTGCCAGCAGTCCGTTCACTAGCGGGATGTTAGATACGCAGTATTTT. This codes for CASSPFTSGMLDTQYF.

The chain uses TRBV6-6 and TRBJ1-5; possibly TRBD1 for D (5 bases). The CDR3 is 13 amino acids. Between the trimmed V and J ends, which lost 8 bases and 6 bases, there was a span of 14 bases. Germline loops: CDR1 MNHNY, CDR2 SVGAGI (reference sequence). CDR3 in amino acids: CASAVAGGQPQHF. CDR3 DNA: TGTGCCAGCGCGGTCGCCGGGGGTCAGCCCCAGCATTTT.

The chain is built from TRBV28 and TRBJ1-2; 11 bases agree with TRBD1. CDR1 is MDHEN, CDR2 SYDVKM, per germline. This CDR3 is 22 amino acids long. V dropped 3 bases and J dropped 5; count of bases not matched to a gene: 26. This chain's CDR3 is CASSFPGQGAFRALAPEYGYTF. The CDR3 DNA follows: TGTGCCAGCAGTTTCCCTGGACAGGGGGCGTTCCGTGCTCTCGCCCCAGAATATGGCTACACCTTC.

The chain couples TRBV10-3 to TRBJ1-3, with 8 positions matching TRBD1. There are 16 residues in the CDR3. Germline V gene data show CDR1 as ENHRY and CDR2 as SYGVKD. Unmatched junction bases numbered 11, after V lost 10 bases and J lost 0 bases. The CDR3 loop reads CATIGQGVSSGNTIYF. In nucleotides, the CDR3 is TGTGCCACGATCGGACAGGGCGTTAGCTCTGGAAACACCATATATTTT.

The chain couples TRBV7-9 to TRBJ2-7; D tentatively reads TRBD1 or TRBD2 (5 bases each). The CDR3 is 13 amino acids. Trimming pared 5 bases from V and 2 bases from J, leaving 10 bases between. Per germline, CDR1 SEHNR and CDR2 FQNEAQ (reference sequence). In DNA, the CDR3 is TGTGCCAGCAGCCACCGAGGGGCCTACGAGCAGTACTTC. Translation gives CASSHRGAYEQYF.

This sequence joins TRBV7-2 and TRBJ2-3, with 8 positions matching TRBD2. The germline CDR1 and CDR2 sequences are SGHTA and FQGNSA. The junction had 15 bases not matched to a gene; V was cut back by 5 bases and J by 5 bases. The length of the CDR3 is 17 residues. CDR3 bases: TGTGCCAGCAGCGCCGAGGGGCGGGGGGCGTCGGGAGATACGCAGTATTTT. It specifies CASSAEGRGASGDTQYF.

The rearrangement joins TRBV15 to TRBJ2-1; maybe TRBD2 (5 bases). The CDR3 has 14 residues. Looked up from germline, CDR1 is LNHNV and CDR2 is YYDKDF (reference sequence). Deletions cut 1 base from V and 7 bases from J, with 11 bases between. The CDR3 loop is CATSRGEGWNEQFF. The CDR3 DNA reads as TGTGCCACCAGCAGAGGAGAGGGATGGAATGAGCAGTTCTTC.

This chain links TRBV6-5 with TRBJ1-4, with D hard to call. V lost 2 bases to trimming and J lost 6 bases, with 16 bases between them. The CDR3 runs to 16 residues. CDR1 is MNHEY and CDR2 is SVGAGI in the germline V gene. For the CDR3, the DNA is TGTGCCAGCAGTTACGTTCCCCCGGCACCCGATGAAAAACTGTTTTTT. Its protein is CASSYVPPAPDEKLFF.

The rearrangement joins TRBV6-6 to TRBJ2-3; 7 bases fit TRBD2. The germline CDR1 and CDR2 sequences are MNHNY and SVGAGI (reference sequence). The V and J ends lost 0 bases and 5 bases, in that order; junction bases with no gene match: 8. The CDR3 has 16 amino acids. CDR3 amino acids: CASSYSREEGRDTQYF. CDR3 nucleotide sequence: TGTGCCAGCAGTTACTCCCGGGAGGAGGGTAGAGATACGCAGTATTTT.

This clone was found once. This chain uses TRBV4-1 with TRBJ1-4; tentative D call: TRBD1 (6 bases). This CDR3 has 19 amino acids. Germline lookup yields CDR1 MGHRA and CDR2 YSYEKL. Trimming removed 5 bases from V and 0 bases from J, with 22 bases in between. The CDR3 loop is CASSKRGLGGATTNEKLFF. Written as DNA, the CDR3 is TGCGCCAGCAGCAAGCGGGGGCTGGGGGGAGCTACAACTAATGAAAAACTGTTTTTT.

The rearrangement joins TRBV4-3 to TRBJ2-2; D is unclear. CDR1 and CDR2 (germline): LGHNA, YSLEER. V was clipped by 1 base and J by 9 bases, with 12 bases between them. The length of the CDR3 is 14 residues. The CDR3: CASSQVSVFRELFF. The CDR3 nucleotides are TGCGCCAGCAGCCAAGTTAGTGTGTTCAGGGAGCTGTTTTTT.